These 26 T cell receptor beta chains were sequenced from one sample in a study of tumor-infiltrating lymphocytes in primary liver carcinoma. Each 20-30 mg portion of unsorted bulk tissue served as the source for co-extraction of RNA and DNA. Starting material of 450 to 500 ng total RNA yielded TCR beta cDNA via a constant-region primer. Three nested multiplex PCR rounds, a slightly modified ARM-PCR method, built the TCR beta libraries. The first two PCR rounds used TRBV1-TRBV30 forward primers with a C-beta reverse primer, about 10 cycles each. Each CDR3 protein is one row after TCRdb ran MiXCR on the multiplex PCR reads. The sample lists tens of thousands of distinct CDR3 sequences, 76% occurring once. Sequencing used liver tumor tissue from sampling region 5. Indicated subset: tumor region T5, tumor centre. The origin of the receptors is a middle-aged man with primary liver carcinoma and hepatitis B virus infection.

The chain combines TRBV11-2 with TRBJ2-3, with 8 positions matching TRBD2. The germline CDR1 and CDR2 sequences are SGHAT and FQNNGV. The V segment lost 5 bases and the J segment 6 bases; nucleotides outside the gene matches: 10. This CDR3 spans 15 amino acids. CDR3 DNA: TGTGCCAGCAGCACTCCGGGAGGGCAGGCTGATACGCAGTATTTT. Protein product: CASSTPGGQADTQYF. Complete variable domain (other parts from reference TRBV11-2 and TRBJ2-3): EAGVAQSPRYKIIEKRQSVAFWCNPISGHATLYWYQQILGQGPKLLIQFQNNGVVDDSQLPKDRFSAERLKGVDSTLKIQPAKLEDSAVYLCASSTPGGQADTQYFGPGTRLTVL.

This clonotype has only a few counts. Here the CDR3 omits its conserved ending phenylalanine or tryptophan, so a read error is the likely source. V is TRBV11-2 and J is TRBJ1-4; D gene uncertain. Deletions cut 5 bases from V and 8 bases from J, with 21 bases between. This CDR3 has 16 residues. Per the germline V gene, CDR1 is SGHAT and CDR2 is FQNNGV. This CDR3 reads CASSETPGGTNEKLFR. DNA of the CDR3: TGTGCCAGCAGCGAGACTCCAGGAGGAACAAACGAAAAACTGTTTCGT.

Remarks on this clonotype: The junction and the germline gene differ at one end; a read error may be behind it. The chain is built from TRBV7-9 and TRBJ1-1; D uncertain. Per the germline V gene, CDR1 is SEHNR and CDR2 is FQNEAQ (reference sequence). CDR3 length: 13 residues. The DNA for the CDR3 is TGTGCCAGCAGCTTAGGGTCGGGCTCCGAAGCTTCCTTT. Protein product: CASSLGSGSEASF.

This clonotype was observed a single time. A much more abundant neighbour one base away suggests this may be a read error. The chain employs TRBV20-1 and TRBJ2-7; 9 bases are shared with TRBD2. Germline CDR1 DFQATT, CDR2 SNEGSKA (reference sequence). The CDR3 loop spans 15 amino acids. The CDR3 loop is CTARDNSGGSYEQYF. CDR3 sequence (DNA): TGCACTGCTAGAGATAATAGCGGGGGCTCCTACGAGCAGTACTTC.

Details on this clonotype: This clone may be a read error of a much larger clone one base away. The chain employs TRBV7-9 and TRBJ2-1; 8 positions agree with TRBD2. The germline V gene encodes CDR1 SEHNR and CDR2 FQNEAQ (reference sequence). After removal of 7 bases from V and 6 bases from J, the junction contained 8 bases not matched to a gene. The CDR3 sequence is 14 residues long. This chain's CDR3 is CASIPGLGLNEQFF. CDR3 DNA: TGTGCCAGCATCCCGGGACTAGGTCTCAATGAGCAGTTCTTC.

The V gene is TRBV4-2, the J gene TRBJ1-1; 9 bases match TRBD1. The CDR3 covers 15 residues. From germline, CDR1 is LGHNA and CDR2 YNFKEQ. The V and J ends lost 4 bases and 10 bases, in that order; junction bases with no gene match: 13. The CDR3 sequence is CASSPDTTGGGRAFF. CDR3 in DNA: TGTGCCAGCAGCCCAGACACCACAGGGGGCGGAAGAGCTTTCTTT.

V usage is TRBV2 and J usage is TRBJ2-5; possible D gene TRBD1, 5 bases. This CDR3 is built from 13 residues. V lost 4 bases, J lost 1 base, and 7 bases lay in between. CDR1 and CDR2 from the germline V gene are SNHLY and FYNNEI. The CDR3 DNA is TGTGCCAGCAGTGCAGGGATCCAAGAGACCCAGTACTTC. Translating gives CASSAGIQETQYF.

Worth noting for this clonotype: The germline gene is not matched at one end of the junction; a read error may be the cause. V gene TRBV4-2 combines with J gene TRBJ2-3, with 10 nucleotides matching TRBD2. This CDR3 is built from 18 residues. Germline loops: CDR1 LGHNA, CDR2 YNFKEQ. DNA of the CDR3: TGTGCCAGCAGTCAAGTGGCGCTTCTAGCGGGAGCGACAGATACGCGTTATTTT. Encoded protein: CASSQVALLAGATDTRYF.

About this clonotype: The conserved phenylalanine or tryptophan is not found at the CDR3 terminus, so this likely reflects a read error. No DNA is shown, since the ends of the CDR3 on it are uncertain; the CDR3 is the one TCRdb lists. The chain employs TRBV6-5 and TRBJ2-6. The CDR3 numbers 14 amino acids, ends counted. CDR1 and CDR2 from the germline V gene are MNHEY and SVGAGI. This chain's CDR3 is CASSQDSGANILAL.

The chain is built from TRBV6-2 or TRBV6-3 and TRBJ1-5; 7 bases are shared with TRBD1. The germline V gene has CDR1 MNHEY and CDR2 SVGEGT. J gave up 0 bases and V 11 bases, and 13 bases lay outside the gene matches. The CDR3 contains 16 residues. The CDR3 sequence: CACNQAGTVSNQPQHF. CDR3 DNA: TGTGCCTGCAACCAGGCCGGGACAGTTAGCAATCAGCCCCAGCATTTT.

The gene calls are TRBV11-2 and TRBJ2-7, with D hard to call. Germline CDR1 SGHAT, CDR2 FQNNGV. The CDR3 sequence is 14 residues long. Trimming left V 10 bases short and J 7 bases short, with 23 bases between. The chain's CDR3 is CAIYLDLGGWEQYF. Here the CDR3 DNA reads TGTGCCATCTACTTAGATCTTGGTGGATGGGAGCAGTACTTC.

With regard to this clonotype: A junction boundary mismatches the germline segment, possibly from a read error. The V call is TRBV10-2, the J call TRBJ2-4, with D unresolved. This CDR3 is built from 17 residues. Germline lookup yields CDR1 WSHSY and CDR2 SAAADI. CDR3 nucleotide sequence: TGCGCCAGCAGCGAGTCGTCTGGGTTTTTTGGCAAATACATTCAGTACTTC. This sequence encodes CASSESSGFFGKYIQYF.

With regard to this clonotype: Sequence at one end of the junction differs from germline and may be a read error. This chain uses TRBV2 with TRBJ2-6; D is unclear. This CDR3 region has 10 residues. CDR1 is SNHLY and CDR2 is FYNNEI in the germline V gene. The CDR3: CGSMGNVLTF. In DNA form, the CDR3 reads TGTGGCAGCATGGGCAACGTCCTGACTTTC.

In the case of this clonotype: The CDR3 does not close with the conserved phenylalanine or tryptophan, likely indicating a read error. The limits of the CDR3 on the DNA are not certain, so only TCRdb's listed CDR3 is given. This chain joins TRBV29-1 and TRBJ1-2. The CDR3 is 11 amino acids long, termini counted. Germline V gene data show CDR1 as SQVTM and CDR2 as ANQGSEA. CDR3 residues: CSVMVSEAYAL.

Only one count was recorded for this clonotype. The CDR3 loop reads CAITRRSGLAGGFSYGQYF. The CDR3 nucleotides are TGTGCCATCACCAGACGATCGGGACTAGCGGGAGGGTTCTCCTACGGGCAATACTTC. The chain is built from TRBV10-3 and TRBJ2-7; 16 bases fit TRBD2. There are 19 residues in the CDR3. The trim removed 7 bases at V and 13 bases at J, leaving 25 bases unmatched. The germline gives CDR1 ENHRY, CDR2 SYGVKD.

This chain uses TRBV11-3 with TRBJ1-6, with D possibly matching TRBD1 (5 bases). The CDR3 contains 15 residues. V was pared by 4 bases and J by 10 bases, with 17 bases between. Looked up from germline, CDR1 is SGHNT and CDR2 is YENEEA. CDR3 DNA sequence: TGTGCCAGCAGCTCGTGGCAGGGTTTTGGGTCACCCCTCCACTTT. Protein sequence: CASSSWQGFGSPLHF.

Remarks on this clonotype: At one end, the junction sequence differs from germline, possibly due to a read error. The V and J genes are TRBV10-1 and TRBJ2-7; D might be TRBD2 (6 bases). Germline V gene sequence: CDR1 WNHNN, CDR2 SYGVQD (reference sequence). The CDR3 consists of 14 residues. This CDR3 is CAGGRSSAPYEQYF. CDR3 coding DNA: TGCGCCGGGGGTAGGTCTAGCGCACCCTACGAGCAGTACTTT.

Regarding this clonotype: Mismatch with germline at one junction end may stem from a read error. The chain combines TRBV11-2 with TRBJ2-7; 8 bases align to TRBD1. CDR3 length equals 16 residues. The germline V gene encodes CDR1 SGHAT and CDR2 FQNNGV. CDR3 loop: CASSFIQGDIHNDQYF. DNA of the CDR3: TGTGCCAGTAGCTTCATACAGGGGGACATACATAACGACCAGTACTTC. Together with reference TRBV11-2 and TRBJ2-7, the CDR3 gives the full variable domain: EAGVAQSPRYKIIEKRQSVAFWCNPISGHATLYWYQQILGQGPKLLIQFQNNGVVDDSQLPKDRFSAERLKGVDSTLKIQPAKLEDSAVYLCASSFIQGDIHNDQYFGPGTRLTVT.

On this clonotype itself: Given a much more abundant clone one base away, this may be a read error. The chain links TRBV5-5 to TRBJ1-1; no clear D. Germline V CDR1 and CDR2: SGHKS, YYEKEE (reference sequence). The CDR3 covers 13 residues. The CDR3 is CASYGWLNAEAFF. The CDR3 DNA reads as TGTGCCAGCTATGGTTGGTTGAACGCTGAAGCTTTCTTT.

Of note for this clonotype: One junction end disagrees with the germline gene, perhaps due to a read error. The V gene is TRBV2, the J gene TRBJ2-7; D ambiguous. Looked up from germline, CDR1 is SNHLY and CDR2 is FYNNEI. This CDR3 spans 15 amino acids. CDR3 region: CASSENKAVSYEQYF. CDR3 nucleotide sequence: TGTGCCAGCAGTGAGAACAAGGCGGTATCCTACGAGCAATACTTC.

Concerning this clonotype itself: The junction departs from the called germline gene at one end, perhaps through a read error. The chain couples TRBV6-1 to TRBJ2-2; 11 nucleotides align to TRBD2. Germline CDR1 MNHNS, CDR2 SASEGT. The CDR3 consists of 14 residues. CDR3 DNA: TGTGTCAGCGGGGGACTAGCGGTGACCGTGGAGCTGTTTTTT. This encodes CVSGGLAVTVELFF.

Regarding this clonotype: An end of the junction does not agree with germline; a read error may underlie this. V gene TRBV6-1 combines with J gene TRBJ2-1, with 11 bases identical to TRBD2. This CDR3 is built from 15 residues. The germline V gene encodes CDR1 MNHNS and CDR2 SASEGT. The CDR3 here is CASMGTSGSYKEQFF. The CDR3 coding sequence is TGTGCCAGCATGGGGACTAGCGGCTCCTACAAAGAGCAGTTCTTC.

DNA of the CDR3: TGTGCCAGCAGTTTCTGGGGTAGCTCCTACAATGAGCAGTTCTTC. The encoded protein is CASSFWGSSYNEQFF. This chain links TRBV12-3 or TRBV12-4 with TRBJ2-1, with D uncertain. This CDR3 is built from 15 residues. V was clipped by 3 bases and J by 0 bases, with 9 bases between them.

About this clonotype: The germline gene is not matched at one end of the junction; a read error may be the cause. The chain employs TRBV5-4 and TRBJ1-2; 7 positions agree with TRBD1. Germline-derived CDR1 and CDR2 are SGHNT and YYREEE (reference sequence). The CDR3 runs 14 residues. The CDR3 region is CVSSRDSGLRGYTF. The DNA for the CDR3 is TGTGTCAGCAGTAGGGACAGTGGGCTTCGTGGCTACACCTTC.

J is TRBJ2-7 and V is TRBV28; D perhaps matches TRBD1 (6 bases). The CDR3 runs to 15 residues. Germline V gives CDR1 MDHEN, CDR2 SYDVKM. V was pared by 3 bases and J by 1 base, with 13 bases between. This CDR3 is CASSLWGHISYEQYF. CDR3 DNA: TGTGCCAGCAGTTTGTGGGGGCATATTTCCTACGAGCAGTACTTC. Drawing the rest from reference TRBV28 and TRBJ2-7, the complete variable domain is DVKVTQSSRYLVKRTGEKVFLECVQDMDHENMFWYRQDPGLGLRLIYFSYDVKMKEKGDIPEGYSVSREKKERFSLILESASTNQTSMYLCASSLWGHISYEQYFGPGTRLTVT.

Note on this clonotype: This may come from a read error, since a much larger clone is one base off. Because the CDR3 is missing its conserved closing phenylalanine or tryptophan, this is likely a read error. The chain is built from TRBV7-9 and TRBJ1-1; D is unresolved. The CDR3 sequence is 13 residues long. Looked up from germline, CDR1 is SEHNR and CDR2 is FQNEAQ (reference sequence). The germline V and J ends were trimmed by 1 base and 8 bases, with 11 bases remaining between them. CDR3 in amino acids: CASSLGAGFEAFC. CDR3 nucleotides: TGTGCCAGCAGCTTAGGGGCGGGCTTCGAAGCTTTCTGT.